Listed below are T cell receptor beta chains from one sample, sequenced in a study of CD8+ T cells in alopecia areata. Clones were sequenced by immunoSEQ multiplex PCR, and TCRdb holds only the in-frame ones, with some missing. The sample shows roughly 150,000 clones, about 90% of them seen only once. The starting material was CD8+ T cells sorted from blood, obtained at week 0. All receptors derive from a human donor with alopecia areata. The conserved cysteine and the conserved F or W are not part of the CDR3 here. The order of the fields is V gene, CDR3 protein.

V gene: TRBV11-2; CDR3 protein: ASSLDRTGVGFGANVLT
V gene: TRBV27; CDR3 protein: ASGGGPYEQY
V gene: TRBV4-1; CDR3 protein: ASSQGPQNTGELF
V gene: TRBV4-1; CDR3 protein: ASSQEETYEQY
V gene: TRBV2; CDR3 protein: ASIHTGDTEAF
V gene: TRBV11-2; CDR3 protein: ASSLNNQALGDEQF
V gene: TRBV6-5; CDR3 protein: ASSYSSGSSYEQY
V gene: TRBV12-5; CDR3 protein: ASADGANVLT
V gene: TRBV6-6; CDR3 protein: ASKAGEEEETQY
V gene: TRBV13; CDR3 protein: ASSLPTSGGAKNIQY
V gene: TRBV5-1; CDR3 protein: ASSGSPGNFEDTQY
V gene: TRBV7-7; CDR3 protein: ASSPTPLSYNEQF
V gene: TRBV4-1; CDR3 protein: ASSHRGRAGETQY
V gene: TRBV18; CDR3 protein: ASSPEGAYNEQF
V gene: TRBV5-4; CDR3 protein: ASSPWGAYEQY
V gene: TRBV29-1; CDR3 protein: SVVGVISSYEQY
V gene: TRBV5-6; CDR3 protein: ASFETGTGYNEQF
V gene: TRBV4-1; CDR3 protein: ASSQEPSYEQY
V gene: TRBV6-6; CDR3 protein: ASSPLGGGPNEKLF
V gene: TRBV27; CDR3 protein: ASSPTGGTYNEQF
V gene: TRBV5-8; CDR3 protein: ASSSTGTPYEQY
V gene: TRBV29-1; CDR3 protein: SVETRPNTEAF
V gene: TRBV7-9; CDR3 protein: ASSWTSGGVDEQF
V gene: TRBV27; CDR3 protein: ASSLRLGGETQY
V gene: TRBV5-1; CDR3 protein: ASSSIIQGQYEQY
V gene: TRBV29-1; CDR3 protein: SVEDSVRTNSGANVLT
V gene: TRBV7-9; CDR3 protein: ASSTSTDTQY
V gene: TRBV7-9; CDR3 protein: ASSSVGREQY
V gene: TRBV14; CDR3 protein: ASSQDWTSQY
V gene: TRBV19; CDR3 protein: ASSIDRGQGTNTQY
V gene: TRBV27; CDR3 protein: ASSRRGSGAYEQY
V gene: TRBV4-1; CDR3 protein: ASSQGLAEADTQY
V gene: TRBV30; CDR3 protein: AWSVLGGGGELF
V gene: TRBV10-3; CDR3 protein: ATKGGPAGGSNTGELF
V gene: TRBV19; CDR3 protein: ASSIAPSVWYGYT
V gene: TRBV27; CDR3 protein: ASSQGVYYEQY
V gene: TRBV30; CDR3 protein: AWSPRALGYEQY
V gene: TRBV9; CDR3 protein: ASSAEPGLEFQETQY
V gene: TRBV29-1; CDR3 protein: SVELAGGDEQY
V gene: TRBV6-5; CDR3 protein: ASSSPETRGIYEQY
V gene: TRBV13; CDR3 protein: ASSLGGGLRTEAF
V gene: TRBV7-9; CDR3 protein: ASSPAAGDNTDTQY
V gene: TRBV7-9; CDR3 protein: ASSFSPYEQY
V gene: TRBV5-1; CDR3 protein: ASSLDTSASTDTQY
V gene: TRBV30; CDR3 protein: AWSPPGGSYEQY
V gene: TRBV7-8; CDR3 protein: ASSYGQGAAAELF
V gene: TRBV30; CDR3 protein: AWSVQGNSPLH
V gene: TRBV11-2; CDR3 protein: ACLDIEVGATEAF
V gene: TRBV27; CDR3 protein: ASSLGHRNTEAF
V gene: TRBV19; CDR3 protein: ASSLGTYTNYEQY
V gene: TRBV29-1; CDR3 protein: SVSDGYNEQF
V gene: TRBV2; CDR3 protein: ASSEPPDSSEQY
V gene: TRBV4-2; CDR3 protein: ASSQDRASPTDTQY
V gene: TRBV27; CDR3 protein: ASSTVRPSTDTQY